The 28 T cell receptor beta chains given below trace back to one sample, sequenced in a study of identical twins. TCRdb analysed the 5' RACE reads with MiXCR anew, one entry per CDR3 protein. The table shows about 720,000 distinct CDR3 sequences, with about 20% occurring only once. These data are also associated with another study on T cells expressing NK-cell markers.

Sequencing input: PBMCs. The receptors here all came from a woman aged 18-29 years in good health.

Regarding this clonotype: A much larger clone lies a single base off, so this may be a read error. The CDR3 loop reads CAISENQDSGQPQHF. The CDR3, as DNA: TGTGCCATCAGTGAGAACCAAGATTCCGGGCAGCCCCAGCATTTT. The chain couples TRBV10-3 to TRBJ1-5; the D is unclear. The CDR3 loop spans 15 amino acids. Looked up from germline, CDR1 is ENHRY and CDR2 is SYGVKD. Trimming removed 2 bases from V and 7 bases from J, with 15 bases in between.

This chain uses TRBV5-1 with TRBJ2-3; D unresolved. CDR1 and CDR2 (germline): SGHRS, YFSETQ. The CDR3 runs 15 residues. The V gene lost 4 bases and the J gene lost 2 bases, with 14 bases spanning the gap. CDR3 DNA sequence: TGCGCCAGCAGCCCACTTTCATCCGCCACAGATACGCAGTATTTT. Translated: CASSPLSSATDTQYF.

This clonotype was recorded a few times. The chain is built from TRBV11-2 and TRBJ2-1; D unresolved. Trimming removed 5 bases from V and 5 bases from J, with 10 bases in between. This CDR3 is 13 amino acids long. From germline, CDR1 is SGHAT and CDR2 FQNNGV. In nucleotides, the CDR3 is TGTGCCAGCAGCCCACGAAGTCACAATGAGCAGTTCTTC. Amino acids: CASSPRSHNEQFF.

This clonotype was seen more than once but under ten times. The chain is built from TRBV5-1 and TRBJ2-3, with D possibly TRBD2 on 5 matching bases. The CDR3 contains 13 residues. V was cut by 4 bases and J by 4 bases, with 10 bases left in between. CDR1 and CDR2 (germline): SGHRS, YFSETQ. CDR3 nucleotide sequence: TGCGCCAGCAGCCGACTATATGCAGATACGCAGTATTTT. It specifies CASSRLYADTQYF.

This chain uses TRBV4-2 with TRBJ2-7, with 10 bases lining up with TRBD2. Germline values: CDR1 LGHNA, CDR2 YNFKEQ. The CDR3 consists of 19 residues. Losses at the gene ends were 1 base for V and 8 bases for J; bases not matched to a gene: 20. The CDR3 bases are TGTGCCAGCAGCCAAGGGAGGACTAGCGGAACTCCGACTCTCAACCAGCAGTACTTC. Its translation: CASSQGRTSGTPTLNQQYF.

The rearrangement joins TRBV5-5 to TRBJ1-2; TRBD1 might be the D (5 bases). Per germline, CDR1 SGHKS and CDR2 YYEKEE (reference sequence). The CDR3 length is 12 residues. The V end was cut by 4 bases, the J end by 7 bases, with 11 bases between. CDR3 in amino acids: CASSEEGRGYTF. The DNA for the CDR3 is TGTGCCAGCAGCGAGGAGGGGCGTGGCTACACCTTC.

The chain uses TRBV10-3 and TRBJ2-7; 10 bases align to TRBD2. CDR1 and CDR2 (germline): ENHRY, SYGVKD. V was clipped by 4 bases and J by 2 bases; unmatched bases: 5. This CDR3 has 15 residues. CDR3 DNA sequence: TGTGCCATCAGTGGAACTAGCGGGGACACCTACGAGCAGTACTTC. Its translation: CAISGTSGDTYEQYF.

The chain employs TRBV29-1 and TRBJ2-1; 16 bases agree with TRBD2. The CDR3 has 14 amino acids. CDR1 is SQVTM and CDR2 is ANQGSEA in the germline V gene. Trimming at V came to 4 bases and at J to 10 bases, leaving 4 bases not matched to a gene. The chain's CDR3 is CSVGGTSGRAEQFF. CDR3 in DNA: TGCAGCGTTGGCGGGACTAGCGGGAGGGCCGAGCAGTTCTTC.

The V and J genes are TRBV7-2 and TRBJ1-1; D gene unclear. The CDR3 covers 12 residues. V gave up 5 bases and J gave up 6 bases, with 10 bases separating them. Germline assignment: CDR1 SGHTA and CDR2 FQGNSA. Here the CDR3 reads CASSPDFPEAFF. For the CDR3, the DNA is TGTGCCAGCAGCCCGGACTTCCCTGAAGCTTTCTTT.

J is TRBJ1-2 and V is TRBV29-1; D is uncertain. Germline CDR1 SQVTM, CDR2 ANQGSEA. Trimming shortened V by 3 bases and J by 3 bases, and 2 bases separated the two germline ends. The CDR3 runs 10 residues. CDR3 DNA sequence: TGCAGCGTTGAGGACTATGGCTACACCTTC. This gives the protein CSVEDYGYTF.

This clonotype is a singleton in its sample. CDR3 protein: CASTLGNGGRTDTQYF. The CDR3 bases are TGTGCCAGCACCCTTGGGAACGGGGGGAGGACAGATACGCAGTATTTT. V gene TRBV12-3 or TRBV12-4 combines with J gene TRBJ2-3, with TRBD2 matching over 7 bases. After removal of 7 bases from V and 3 bases from J, the junction contained 13 bases not matched to a gene. The CDR3 runs 16 residues.

V and J are TRBV30 and TRBJ2-7; 8 bases are shared with TRBD1. There are 14 residues in the CDR3. V shed 2 bases, J shed 5 bases, and the junction held 8 bases outside the gene matches. The germline gives CDR1 GTSNPN, CDR2 SVGIG (reference sequence). CDR3 in DNA: TGTGCCTGGAGTCAAGGACAGGGAAAAGACGAGCAGTACTTC. Protein sequence: CAWSQGQGKDEQYF. Looking up the rest from reference TRBV30 and TRBJ2-7 gives the full variable domain: SQTIHQWPATLVQPVGSPLSLECTVEGTSNPNLYWYRQAAGRGLQLLFYSVGIGQISSEVPQNLSASRPQDRQFILSSKKLLLSDSGFYLCAWSQGQGKDEQYFGPGTRLTVT.

This clonotype was found a few times. V is TRBV6-1 and J is TRBJ1-1; TRBD1 agrees at 7 bases. The germline gives CDR1 MNHNS, CDR2 SASEGT. The CDR3 covers 13 residues. With 8 bases clipped from V and 2 bases from J, the junction kept 5 bases outside the gene matches. The CDR3, as DNA: TGTGCCAGCGGGGGACAGACTAACACTGAAGCTTTCTTT. It yields the protein CASGGQTNTEAFF.

This clonotype showed up just a few times. The V call is TRBV6-1, the J call TRBJ1-5, with D unresolved. Germline loops: CDR1 MNHNS, CDR2 SASEGT. V lost 2 bases and J 7 bases, leaving 18 bases between the germline ends. The CDR3 length is 16 residues. In DNA form, the CDR3 reads TGTGCCAGCAGTGAACAAGCTCTTCAACGGACCCAGCCCCAGCATTTT. Encoded protein: CASSEQALQRTQPQHF.

This clonotype was seen repeatedly, ten times or more. J is TRBJ1-3 and V is TRBV7-2, with 8 bases fitting TRBD1. V lost 0 bases to trimming and J lost 4 bases; unmatched junction nucleotides: 5. CDR1 SGHTA and CDR2 FQGNSA come from the germline V gene. The CDR3 sequence is 16 residues long. The CDR3: CASSLAQGAGGNTIYF. CDR3 nucleotides: TGTGCCAGCAGCTTAGCGCAGGGGGCAGGAGGAAACACCATATATTTT. Complete variable domain (other parts from reference TRBV7-2 and TRBJ1-3): GAGVSQSPSNKVTEKGKDVELRCDPISGHTALYWYRQSLGQGLEFLIYFQGNSAPDKSGLPSDRFSAERTGGSVSTLTIQRTQQEDSAVYLCASSLAQGAGGNTIYFGEGSWLTVV.

The chain carries TRBV6-4 and TRBJ1-5, with a tentative D call TRBD1 (5 bases). Trimming removed 6 bases at V and 2 bases at J, with 20 bases between. Germline V gene data show CDR1 as MRHNA and CDR2 as SNTAGT. The CDR3 is made up of 17 amino acids. The CDR3 DNA reads TGTGCCAGCAGCGTCTCGAGGACAAAGGAGGGCAATCAGCCCCAGCATTTT. This gives the protein CASSVSRTKEGNQPQHF.

In its sample, this clonotype was seen a few times. The V gene is TRBV5-1, the J gene TRBJ2-2; D is possibly TRBD1 (6 bases). The CDR3 contains 15 residues. The V gene's germline CDR1 is SGHRS and CDR2 YFSETQ. Trimming took 5 bases from V and 7 from J, leaving 18 bases between them. DNA for the CDR3: TGCGCCAGCAGAGGGGGAACCGAAACGGACGGGGAGCTGTTTTTT. It translates to CASRGGTETDGELFF.

This clonotype was found many times. The chain links TRBV27 to TRBJ1-2; D uncertain. Deletions cut 6 bases from V and 8 bases from J, with 10 bases between. Germline V lookup: CDR1 MNHEY, CDR2 SMNVEV (reference sequence). This CDR3 region has 11 residues. CDR3 DNA sequence: TGTGCCAGCAGGGGGAGAGGGGGCTACACCTTC. Its translation: CASRGRGGYTF.

This clonotype was observed a few times. The chain couples TRBV9 to TRBJ1-2, with D perhaps matching TRBD1 (6 bases). Trimming left V 3 bases short and J 4 bases short, with 13 bases between. CDR1 and CDR2 (germline): SGDLS, YYNGEE. The CDR3 extends over 14 amino acids. CDR3 sequence (DNA): TGTGCCAGCAGCGCGGACAGCTCGGGCTATGGCTACACCTTC. Translated: CASSADSSGYGYTF. Full variable domain (missing parts from reference TRBV9 and TRBJ1-2): DSGVTQTPKHLITATGQRVTLRCSPRSGDLSVYWYQQSLDQGLQFLIQYYNGEERAKGNILERFSAQQFPDLHSELNLSSLELGDSALYFCASSADSSGYGYTFGSGTRLTVV.

The chain combines TRBV10-3 with TRBJ2-2; D not certain. The V end was cut by 7 bases, the J end by 6 bases, with 12 bases between. Germline-derived CDR1 and CDR2 are ENHRY and SYGVKD. The CDR3 loop spans 13 amino acids. CDR3 loop: CAINPALSGELFF. The CDR3 DNA sequence: TGTGCCATCAACCCCGCCTTGTCCGGGGAGCTGTTTTTT.

The table lists this clonotype with a few counts. The gene calls are TRBV6-2 or TRBV6-3 and TRBJ2-3; D remains unclear. V dropped 3 bases and J dropped 6 bases, with 10 bases sitting between them. Looked up from germline, CDR1 is MNHEY and CDR2 is SVGEGT. CDR3 length: 13 amino acids. The CDR3 spells CASSYTAVDTQYF. The CDR3 DNA sequence: TGTGCCAGCAGTTATACAGCTGTGGATACGCAGTATTTT.

Only a few counts were recorded for this clonotype. This chain connects TRBV18 to TRBJ2-1; D is uncertain. Germline V lookup: CDR1 KGHSH, CDR2 LQKENI. Trimming removed 2 bases from V and 0 bases from J, with 11 bases in between. The CDR3 contains 16 residues. CDR3 sequence reads: CASSPSGDSSYNEQFF. DNA for the CDR3: TGTGCCAGCTCACCATCCGGTGATAGCTCCTACAATGAGCAGTTCTTC.

This clonotype was picked up one time. The chain couples TRBV3-1 to TRBJ2-1; D call uncertain. The CDR3 is 15 residues long. The germline V and J ends were trimmed by 2 bases and 8 bases, with 16 bases remaining between them. Per germline, CDR1 LGHDT and CDR2 YNNKEL (reference sequence). For the CDR3, the DNA is TGTGCCAGCAGCCAAACCCCGGGCCCCTGGGATGAGCAGTTCTTC. This gives the protein CASSQTPGPWDEQFF.

This chain links TRBV5-1 with TRBJ2-5; D is possibly TRBD1 (6 bases). The CDR3 loop spans 15 amino acids. The germline V gene has CDR1 SGHRS and CDR2 YFSETQ. The V end was cut by 0 bases, the J end by 2 bases, with 11 bases between. The CDR3 coding sequence is TGCGCCAGCAGCTTGGGGGACATGGGGCAAGAGACCCAGTACTTC. Translating gives CASSLGDMGQETQYF.

V and J are TRBV6-2 or TRBV6-3 and TRBJ2-7; 7 bases agree with TRBD2. The germline gives CDR1 MNHEY, CDR2 SVGEGT. The CDR3 consists of 16 residues. Trimming at V came to 2 bases and at J to 2 bases, leaving 9 bases not matched to a gene. The DNA of the CDR3 is TGTGCCAGCAGTTACCCCCCGGGGAGCGGGACCTACGAGCAGTACTTC. It is translated as CASSYPPGSGTYEQYF.

This clonotype was picked up a small number of times. The gene calls are TRBV7-9 and TRBJ2-6; D not resolved. Trimming stripped 8 bases from V and 1 base from J, with 12 bases between. In germline, CDR1 is SEHNR, CDR2 FQNEAQ (reference sequence). The CDR3 runs 15 residues. The CDR3 region is CASGLRSSGANVLTF. CDR3 DNA: TGTGCCAGCGGGCTTAGGAGTTCTGGGGCCAACGTCCTGACTTTC.

This clonotype came up a few times. The rearrangement links TRBV11-2 to TRBJ2-2; D remains unclear. CDR3 size: 18 residues. The V end lost 3 bases, the J end lost 0 bases, and 17 bases lay between the germline ends. Germline values: CDR1 SGHAT, CDR2 FQNNGV. CDR3 in amino acids: CASSFYPLSAANTGELFF. The CDR3 nucleotides are TGTGCCAGCAGCTTTTACCCTCTTTCCGCTGCGAACACCGGGGAGCTGTTTTTT.

This clonotype has only a few counts. The rearrangement uses TRBV5-1 and TRBJ1-1; TRBD1 matches at 8 bases. Per germline, CDR1 SGHRS and CDR2 YFSETQ. The CDR3 covers 16 residues. J lost 0 bases, V lost 2 bases, and 6 bases had no gene match. DNA of the CDR3: TGCGCCAGCAGCTTCCGACAGGGGAGCATGAACACTGAAGCTTTCTTT. Translated: CASSFRQGSMNTEAFF.